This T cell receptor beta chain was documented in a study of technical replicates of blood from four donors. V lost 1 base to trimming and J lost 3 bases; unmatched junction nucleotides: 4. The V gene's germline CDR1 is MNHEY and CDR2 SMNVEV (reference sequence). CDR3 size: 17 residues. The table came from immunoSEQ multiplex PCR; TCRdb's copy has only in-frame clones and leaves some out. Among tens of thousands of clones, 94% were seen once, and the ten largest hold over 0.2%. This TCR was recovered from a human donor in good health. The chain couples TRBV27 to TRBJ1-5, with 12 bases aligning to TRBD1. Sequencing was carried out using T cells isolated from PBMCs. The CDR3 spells CASSLYGTGGYNQPQHF. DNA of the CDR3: TGTGCCAGCAGTTTATACGGGACAGGGGGCTACAATCAGCCCCAGCATTTT.